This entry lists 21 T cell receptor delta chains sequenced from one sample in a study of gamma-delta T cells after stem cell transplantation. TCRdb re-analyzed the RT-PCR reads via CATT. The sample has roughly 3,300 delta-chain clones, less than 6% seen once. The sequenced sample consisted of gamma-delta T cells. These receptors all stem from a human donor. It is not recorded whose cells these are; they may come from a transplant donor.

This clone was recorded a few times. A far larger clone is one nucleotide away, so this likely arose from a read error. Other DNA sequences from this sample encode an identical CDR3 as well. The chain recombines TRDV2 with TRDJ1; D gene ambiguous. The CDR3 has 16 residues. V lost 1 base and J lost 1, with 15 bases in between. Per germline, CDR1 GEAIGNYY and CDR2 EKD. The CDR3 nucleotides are TGTGCCTGTGACACAATGGCTGGAGGACCCACCGATAAACTCATCTTT. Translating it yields CACDTMAGGPTDKLIF.

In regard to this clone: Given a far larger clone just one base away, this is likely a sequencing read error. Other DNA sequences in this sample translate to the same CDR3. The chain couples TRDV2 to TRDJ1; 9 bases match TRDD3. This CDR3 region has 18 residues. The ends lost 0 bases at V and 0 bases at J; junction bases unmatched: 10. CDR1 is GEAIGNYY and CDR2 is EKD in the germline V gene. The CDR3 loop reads CACDTVLGDPTYTDKLIF. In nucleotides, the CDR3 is TGTGCCTGTGACACCGTACTGGGGGACCCGACGTACACCGATAAACTCATCTTT.

DNA of the CDR3: TGTGCCTGTGACGCCGTACTGGGGGATAATGACCATAAACTCATCTTT. Its protein product is CACDAVLGDNDHKLIF. The chain uses TRDV2 and TRDJ1; TRDD3 matches 11 bases. The V segment lost 3 bases and the J segment 6 bases; nucleotides outside the gene matches: 11. Germline-derived CDR1 and CDR2 are GEAIGNYY and EKD. The CDR3 spans 16 residues.

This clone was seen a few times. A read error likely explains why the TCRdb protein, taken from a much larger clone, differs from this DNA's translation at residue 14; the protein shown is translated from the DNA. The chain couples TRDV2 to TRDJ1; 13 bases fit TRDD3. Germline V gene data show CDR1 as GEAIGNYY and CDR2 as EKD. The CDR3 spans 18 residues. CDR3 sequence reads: CACDTILGDTYYTGKLIF. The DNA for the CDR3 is TGTGCCTGTGACACCATACTGGGGGATACGTATTACACCGGTAAACTCATCTTT.

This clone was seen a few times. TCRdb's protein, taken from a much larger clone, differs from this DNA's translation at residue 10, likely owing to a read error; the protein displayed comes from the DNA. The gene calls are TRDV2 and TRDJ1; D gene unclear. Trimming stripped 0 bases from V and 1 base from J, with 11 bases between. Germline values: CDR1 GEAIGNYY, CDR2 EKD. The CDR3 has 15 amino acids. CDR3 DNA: TGTGCCTGTGACACCCTCGGGACGGCCACCGATAAACTCATCTTT. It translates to CACDTLGTATDKLIF.

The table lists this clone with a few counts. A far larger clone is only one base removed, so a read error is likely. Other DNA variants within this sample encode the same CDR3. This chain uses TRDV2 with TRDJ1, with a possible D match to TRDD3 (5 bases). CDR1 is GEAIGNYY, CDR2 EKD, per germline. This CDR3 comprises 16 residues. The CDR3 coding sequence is TGTGCTTGTGACACCGTGGGGTCTCCGTACACCGATAAACTCATCTTT. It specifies CACDTVGSPYTDKLIF.

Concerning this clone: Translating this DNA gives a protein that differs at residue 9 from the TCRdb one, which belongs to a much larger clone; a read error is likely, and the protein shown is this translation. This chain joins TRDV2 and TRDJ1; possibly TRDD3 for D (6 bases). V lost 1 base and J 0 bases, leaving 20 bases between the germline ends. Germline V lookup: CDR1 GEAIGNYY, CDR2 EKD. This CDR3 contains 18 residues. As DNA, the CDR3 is TGTGCCTGTGACACGCTGACTGGGAGATACGAGAACACCGATAAACTCATCTTT. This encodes CACDTLTGRYENTDKLIF.

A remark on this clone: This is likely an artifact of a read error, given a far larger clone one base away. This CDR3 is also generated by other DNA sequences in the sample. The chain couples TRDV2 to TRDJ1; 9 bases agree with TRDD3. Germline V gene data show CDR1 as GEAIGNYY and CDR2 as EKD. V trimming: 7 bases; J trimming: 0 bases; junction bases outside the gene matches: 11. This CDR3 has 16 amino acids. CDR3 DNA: TGTGCCTGCGACCCCCTACTGGGGGAGTACACCGATAAACTCATCTTT. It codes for CACDPLLGEYTDKLIF.

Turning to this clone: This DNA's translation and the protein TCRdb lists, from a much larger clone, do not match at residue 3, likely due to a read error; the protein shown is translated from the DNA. The CDR3 coding sequence is TGTGCCCGTTATTCGATTACTGGGGGATATGTCGATAAACTCATCTTT. This translates into CARYSITGGYVDKLIF. The chain is built from TRDV2 and TRDJ1; TRDD3 matches at 11 bases. V lost 9 bases and J lost 4; bases outside the gene matches: 15. This CDR3 is 16 amino acids long. Germline V gene data show CDR1 as GEAIGNYY and CDR2 as EKD.

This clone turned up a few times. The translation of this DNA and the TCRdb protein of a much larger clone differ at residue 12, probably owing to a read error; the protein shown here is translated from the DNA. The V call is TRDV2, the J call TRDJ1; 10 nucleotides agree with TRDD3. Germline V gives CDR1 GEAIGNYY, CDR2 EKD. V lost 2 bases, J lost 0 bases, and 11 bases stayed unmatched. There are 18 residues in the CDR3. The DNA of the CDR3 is TGTGCCTGTGACAGGATTTCAACTGGGGGATTTCACACCGATAAACTCATCTTT. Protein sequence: CACDRISTGGFHTDKLIF.

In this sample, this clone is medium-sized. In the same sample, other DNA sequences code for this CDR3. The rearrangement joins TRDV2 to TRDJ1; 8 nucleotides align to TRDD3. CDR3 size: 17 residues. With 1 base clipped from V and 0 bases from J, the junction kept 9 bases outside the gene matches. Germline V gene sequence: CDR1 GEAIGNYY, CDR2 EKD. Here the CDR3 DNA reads TGTGCCTGTGACACTCTGGGGGAAAACAAGTACACCGATAAACTCATCTTT. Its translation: CACDTLGENKYTDKLIF.

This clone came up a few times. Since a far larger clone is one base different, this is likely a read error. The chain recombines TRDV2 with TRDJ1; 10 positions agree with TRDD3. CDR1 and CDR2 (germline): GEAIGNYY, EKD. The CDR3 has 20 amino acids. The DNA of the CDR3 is TGTGCCGGTGACACGGTCTATGGGGGGGATACGCGGGGGGCCACCGATAAACTCATCTTT. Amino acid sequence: CAGDTVYGGDTRGATDKLIF.

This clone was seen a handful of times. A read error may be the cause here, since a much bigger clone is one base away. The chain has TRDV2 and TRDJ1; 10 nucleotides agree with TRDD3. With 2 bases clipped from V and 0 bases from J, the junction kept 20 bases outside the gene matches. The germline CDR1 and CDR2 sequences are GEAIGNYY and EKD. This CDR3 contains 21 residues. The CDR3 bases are TGTGCCTGTGACAGTCTCCTACCCCCCAATACTGGGGGATCGTACACCGATAAACTCATCTTT. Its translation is CACDSLLPPNTGGSYTDKLIF.

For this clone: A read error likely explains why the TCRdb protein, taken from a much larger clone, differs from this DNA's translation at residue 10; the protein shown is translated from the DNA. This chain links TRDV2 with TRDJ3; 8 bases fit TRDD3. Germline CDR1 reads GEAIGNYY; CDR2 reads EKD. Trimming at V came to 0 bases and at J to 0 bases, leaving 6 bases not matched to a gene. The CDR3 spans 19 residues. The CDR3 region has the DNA TGTGCCTGTGACACCGTAGGGGATACCGGCTCCTGGGACACCCGACAGATGTTTTTC. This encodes CACDTVGDTGSWDTRQMFF.

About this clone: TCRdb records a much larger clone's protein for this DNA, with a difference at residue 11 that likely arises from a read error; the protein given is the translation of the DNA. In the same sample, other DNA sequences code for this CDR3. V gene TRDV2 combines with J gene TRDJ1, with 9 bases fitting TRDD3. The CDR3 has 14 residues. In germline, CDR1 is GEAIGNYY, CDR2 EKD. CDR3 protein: CACDRLGESDNLIF. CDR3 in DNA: TGTGCCTGTGACCGACTGGGGGAGTCCGATAACCTCATCTTT.

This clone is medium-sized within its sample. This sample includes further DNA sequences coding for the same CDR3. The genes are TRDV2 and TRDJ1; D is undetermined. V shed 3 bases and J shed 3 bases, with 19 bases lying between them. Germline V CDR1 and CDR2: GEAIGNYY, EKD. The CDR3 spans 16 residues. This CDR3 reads CACDGLRGDESDKLIF. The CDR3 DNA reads TGTGCCTGTGACGGCCTCCGAGGCGACGAGTCCGATAAACTCATCTTT.

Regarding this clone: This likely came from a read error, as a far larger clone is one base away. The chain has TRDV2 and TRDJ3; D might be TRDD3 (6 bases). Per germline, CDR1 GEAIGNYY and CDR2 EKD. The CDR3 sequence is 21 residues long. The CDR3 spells CACGTAERGRDNPWDTRQMFF. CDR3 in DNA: TGTGCCTGTGGCACCGCGGAGAGAGGGAGGGATAACCCCTGGGACACCCGACAGATGTTTTTC.

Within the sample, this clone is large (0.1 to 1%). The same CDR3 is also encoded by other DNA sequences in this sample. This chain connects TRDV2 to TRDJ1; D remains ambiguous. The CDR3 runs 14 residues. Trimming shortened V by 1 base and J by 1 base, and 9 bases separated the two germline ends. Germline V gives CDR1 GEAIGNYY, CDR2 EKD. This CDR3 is CACDTLESTDKLIF. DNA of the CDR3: TGTGCCTGTGACACACTTGAGAGCACCGATAAACTCATCTTT.

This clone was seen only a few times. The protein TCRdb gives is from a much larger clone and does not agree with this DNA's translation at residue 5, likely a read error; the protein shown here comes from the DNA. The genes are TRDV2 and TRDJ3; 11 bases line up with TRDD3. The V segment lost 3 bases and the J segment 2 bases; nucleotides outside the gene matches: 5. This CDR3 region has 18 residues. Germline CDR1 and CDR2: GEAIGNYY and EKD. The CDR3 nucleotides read TGTGCCTGTGACCTACTGGGGGATAGTACCTGGGACACCCGACAGATGTTTTTC. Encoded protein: CACDLLGDSTWDTRQMFF.

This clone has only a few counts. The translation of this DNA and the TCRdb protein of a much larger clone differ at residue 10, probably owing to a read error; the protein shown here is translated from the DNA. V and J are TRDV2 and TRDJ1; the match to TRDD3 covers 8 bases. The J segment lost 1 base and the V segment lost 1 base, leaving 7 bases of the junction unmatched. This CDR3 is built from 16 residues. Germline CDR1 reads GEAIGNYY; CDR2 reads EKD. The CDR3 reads CACDTMAGGTTDKLIF. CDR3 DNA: TGTGCCTGTGACACAATGGCTGGGGGAACCACCGATAAACTCATCTTT.

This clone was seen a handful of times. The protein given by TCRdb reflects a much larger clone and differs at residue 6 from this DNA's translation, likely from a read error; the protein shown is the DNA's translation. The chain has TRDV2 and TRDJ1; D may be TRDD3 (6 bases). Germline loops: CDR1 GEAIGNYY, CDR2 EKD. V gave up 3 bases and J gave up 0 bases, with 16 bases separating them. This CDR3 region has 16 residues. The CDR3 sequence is CACDATGDMYTDKLIF. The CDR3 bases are TGTGCCTGTGACGCTACGGGGGACATGTACACCGATAAACTCATCTTT.